A selection of T cell receptor beta chains follows, all from one sample in a study of blood T cells in healthy people across ages. TCRdb re-called the 5' RACE reads with MiXCR, one entry per CDR3 protein. The data show hundreds of thousands of distinct CDR3 sequences, around 42% seen once. Material for sequencing was blood. These receptors were obtained from a man in his fifties or sixties in good health. The CDR3 runs from the conserved cysteine through the conserved F or W. The order of the fields is clone size, D gene, J gene, V gene, CDR3 protein, CDR3 DNA. D genes are given only for firm matches. Size is omitted from some rows. Given values are once, few, many or a class for expanded clones.

clone_size: NA; d_call: NA; j_call: TRBJ1-1; v_call: TRBV7-9; cdr3_aa: CASSARTDTEAFF; cdr3_nt: TGTGCCAGCAGTGCACGGACAGACACTGAAGCTTTCTTT
clone_size: once; d_call: NA; j_call: TRBJ1-3; v_call: TRBV12-3/TRBV12-4; cdr3_aa: CASSLQDTIYF; cdr3_nt: TGTGCCAGCAGTTTGCAGGACACCATATATTTT
clone_size: few; d_call: TRBD1; j_call: TRBJ2-5; v_call: TRBV20-1; cdr3_aa: CSGSRRDRGLGETQYF; cdr3_nt: TGCAGTGGATCGCGAAGGGACAGGGGGCTTGGAGAGACCCAGTACTTC
clone_size: NA; d_call: TRBD1; j_call: TRBJ2-5; v_call: TRBV6-2/TRBV6-3; cdr3_aa: CASRLTGTGGVEQYF; cdr3_nt: TGTGCCAGCCGTCTCACCGGGACAGGGGGCGTTGAGCAGTACTTC
clone_size: few; d_call: TRBD1; j_call: TRBJ1-1; v_call: TRBV7-2; cdr3_aa: CASSLAGTANTEAFF; cdr3_nt: TGTGCCAGCAGCTTAGCCGGGACAGCGAACACTGAAGCTTTCTTT
clone_size: NA; d_call: NA; j_call: TRBJ2-7; v_call: TRBV12-3/TRBV12-4; cdr3_aa: CASRRDGPNEQYF; cdr3_nt: TGTGCCAGCAGGCGGGACGGGCCAAACGAGCAGTACTTC
clone_size: NA; d_call: TRBD2; j_call: TRBJ2-3; v_call: TRBV9; cdr3_aa: CASSVDETSGYSQYF; cdr3_nt: TGTGCCAGCAGCGTAGACGAGACTAGCGGATATTCGCAGTATTTT
clone_size: few; d_call: TRBD1; j_call: TRBJ1-1; v_call: TRBV11-2; cdr3_aa: CASSLGPGGKGNTEAFF; cdr3_nt: TGTGCCAGCAGCTTAGGCCCAGGGGGCAAGGGGAACACTGAAGCTTTCTTT
clone_size: few; d_call: NA; j_call: TRBJ2-3; v_call: TRBV20-1; cdr3_aa: CSGGGGDTQYF; cdr3_nt: TGCAGTGGGGGGGGCGGGGATACGCAGTATTTT
clone_size: NA; d_call: NA; j_call: TRBJ2-1; v_call: TRBV4-1; cdr3_aa: CASSPSGESLGIYEQFF; cdr3_nt: TGCGCCAGCAGCCCCTCGGGGGAATCCTTGGGGATATATGAGCAGTTCTTC
clone_size: NA; d_call: NA; j_call: TRBJ2-6; v_call: TRBV7-3; cdr3_aa: CASSPLRGRSSGANVLTF; cdr3_nt: TGTGCCAGCAGCCCACTCAGGGGACGCAGCTCTGGGGCCAACGTCCTGACTTTC
clone_size: NA; d_call: TRBD1; j_call: TRBJ1-4; v_call: TRBV5-1; cdr3_aa: CASSLSSGQANGKLFF; cdr3_nt: TGCGCCAGCAGCTTATCCTCGGGACAGGCGAATGGAAAACTGTTTTTT
clone_size: NA; d_call: TRBD1; j_call: TRBJ2-7; v_call: TRBV11-2; cdr3_aa: CASSLAGTGGREQYF; cdr3_nt: TGTGCCAGCAGCTTAGCCGGGACAGGGGGCCGCGAGCAGTACTTC
clone_size: NA; d_call: NA; j_call: TRBJ1-6; v_call: TRBV14; cdr3_aa: CASSPAPRSPLHF; cdr3_nt: TGTGCCAGCAGCCCGGCCCCGCGATCACCCCTCCACTTT
clone_size: NA; d_call: NA; j_call: TRBJ1-1; v_call: TRBV10-3; cdr3_aa: CAISVSGAVTEAFF; cdr3_nt: TGTGCCATCAGTGTGTCAGGGGCGGTTACTGAAGCTTTCTTT
clone_size: NA; d_call: TRBD2; j_call: TRBJ2-7; v_call: TRBV15; cdr3_aa: CATRTSGANSYEQYF; cdr3_nt: TGTGCCACCCGGACTAGCGGGGCCAACTCCTACGAGCAGTACTTC
clone_size: NA; d_call: NA; j_call: TRBJ2-2; v_call: TRBV12-3/TRBV12-4; cdr3_aa: CASRGAVSGAGELFF; cdr3_nt: TGTGCCAGCAGGGGTGCTGTCAGTGGCGCCGGGGAGCTGTTTTTT
clone_size: once; d_call: NA; j_call: TRBJ1-4; v_call: TRBV4-3; cdr3_aa: CASSQGTPRELTNEKLFF; cdr3_nt: TGCGCCAGCAGCCAAGGGACTCCGAGGGAACTAACTAATGAAAAACTGTTTTTT
clone_size: NA; d_call: NA; j_call: TRBJ2-1; v_call: TRBV9; cdr3_aa: CASSVERARKDEQFF; cdr3_nt: TGTGCCAGCAGCGTAGAGAGGGCCCGCAAGGATGAGCAGTTCTTC
clone_size: few; d_call: NA; j_call: TRBJ2-7; v_call: TRBV7-8; cdr3_aa: CASSLTDFYEQYF; cdr3_nt: TGTGCCAGCAGCTTGACGGACTTTTACGAGCAGTACTTC
clone_size: few; d_call: NA; j_call: TRBJ2-7; v_call: TRBV20-1; cdr3_aa: CSASPRSSASEQYF; cdr3_nt: TGCAGTGCTAGCCCTCGGTCTAGCGCGTCCGAGCAGTACTTC
clone_size: once; d_call: TRBD2; j_call: TRBJ2-3; v_call: TRBV14; cdr3_aa: CASSRTTSPAGDTQYF; cdr3_nt: TGTGCCAGCAGCCGAACGACTAGCCCTGCAGGAGATACGCAGTATTTT
clone_size: NA; d_call: TRBD1; j_call: TRBJ2-2; v_call: TRBV6-2/TRBV6-3; cdr3_aa: CASNKQGAGNTGELFF; cdr3_nt: TGTGCCAGCAACAAACAGGGGGCCGGGAACACCGGGGAGCTGTTTTTT
clone_size: once; d_call: NA; j_call: TRBJ2-5; v_call: TRBV20-1; cdr3_aa: CSARDARGVEETQYF; cdr3_nt: TGCAGTGCTAGGGACGCAAGGGGGGTAGAAGAGACCCAGTACTTC
clone_size: few; d_call: TRBD1; j_call: TRBJ1-2; v_call: TRBV12-3/TRBV12-4; cdr3_aa: CASSTGTGVYGYTF; cdr3_nt: TGTGCCAGCAGTACCGGGACAGGAGTTTATGGCTACACCTTC
clone_size: NA; d_call: NA; j_call: TRBJ2-5; v_call: TRBV11-3; cdr3_aa: CASSLLAGSRETQYF; cdr3_nt: TGTGCCAGCAGCTTACTGGCGGGTAGCAGAGAGACCCAGTACTTC
clone_size: NA; d_call: NA; j_call: TRBJ1-4; v_call: TRBV14; cdr3_aa: CASSQGGARDEKPFF; cdr3_nt: TGTGCCAGCAGCCAAGGAGGCGCCCGTGATGAAAAACCGTTTTTT
clone_size: once; d_call: NA; j_call: TRBJ2-3; v_call: TRBV6-1; cdr3_aa: CASSDRVPQSSSTDTQYF; cdr3_nt: TGTGCCAGCAGTGACAGGGTGCCCCAGTCCTCTAGCACAGATACGCAGTATTTT
clone_size: NA; d_call: NA; j_call: TRBJ1-5; v_call: TRBV6-2/TRBV6-3; cdr3_aa: CASSYTARGQPQHF; cdr3_nt: TGTGCCAGCAGTTACACGGCCCGGGGGCAGCCCCAGCATTTT
clone_size: NA; d_call: NA; j_call: TRBJ1-4; v_call: TRBV2; cdr3_aa: CASSGYRNNNEKLFF; cdr3_nt: TGTGCCAGCAGTGGGTACAGGAATAATAATGAAAAACTGTTTTTT
clone_size: NA; d_call: NA; j_call: TRBJ2-3; v_call: TRBV5-6; cdr3_aa: CASSSSRTDTQYF; cdr3_nt: TGTGCCAGCAGCTCGAGTCGCACAGATACGCAGTATTTT
clone_size: NA; d_call: NA; j_call: TRBJ2-3; v_call: TRBV3-1; cdr3_aa: CASSLEGYGPDTQYF; cdr3_nt: TGTGCCAGCAGCCTCGAGGGATACGGGCCAGATACGCAGTATTTT
clone_size: NA; d_call: NA; j_call: TRBJ2-3; v_call: TRBV24-1; cdr3_aa: CATSDPSFADTQYF; cdr3_nt: TGTGCCACCAGTGATCCTAGCTTTGCAGATACGCAGTATTTT
clone_size: few; d_call: NA; j_call: TRBJ2-7; v_call: TRBV11-3; cdr3_aa: CASSQQGPTEQYF; cdr3_nt: TGTGCCAGCAGCCAGCAGGGACCTACGGAGCAGTACTTC
clone_size: NA; d_call: NA; j_call: TRBJ2-4; v_call: TRBV6-1; cdr3_aa: CVCSDPGHGNIQYF; cdr3_nt: TGTGTCTGCAGTGACCCGGGACACGGCAACATTCAGTACTTC
clone_size: NA; d_call: NA; j_call: TRBJ2-5; v_call: TRBV6-2/TRBV6-3; cdr3_aa: CATESAVGQETQYF; cdr3_nt: TGTGCCACCGAGAGCGCGGTAGGGCAAGAGACCCAGTACTTC
clone_size: few; d_call: TRBD1; j_call: TRBJ2-5; v_call: TRBV20-1; cdr3_aa: CSARHNWDSNLNEQYF; cdr3_nt: TGCAGTGCTAGACACAATTGGGACAGTAATTTGAATGAGCAGTACTTC
clone_size: many; d_call: NA; j_call: TRBJ2-5; v_call: TRBV30; cdr3_aa: CAWKVQGGETQYF; cdr3_nt: TGTGCCTGGAAGGTACAGGGAGGAGAGACCCAGTACTTC
clone_size: NA; d_call: NA; j_call: TRBJ2-3; v_call: TRBV7-6; cdr3_aa: CASSLKAGDTQYF; cdr3_nt: TGTGCCAGCAGCTTAAAGGCAGGGGATACGCAGTATTTT
clone_size: NA; d_call: NA; j_call: TRBJ2-7; v_call: TRBV30; cdr3_aa: CAWSHSGQDYEQYF; cdr3_nt: TGTGCCTGGAGTCACTCGGGACAAGACTACGAGCAGTACTTC
clone_size: once; d_call: TRBD1; j_call: TRBJ2-5; v_call: TRBV2; cdr3_aa: CASSEEGASSRLTQYF; cdr3_nt: TGTGCCAGCAGTGAAGAGGGGGCTAGCAGTCGGTTGACCCAGTACTTC